The clone carrying this T cell receptor beta chain has only a few counts. No antigen is known for it. This entry comes from a study of vaccination and CD4 T cells after COVID-19. Across the study: Timing of post-vaccine sample collection was a median about 72 days after dose two, with a range of 14 to 241. As a positive control, some control cultures were given a CEFX pool, while others were given an HIV-1 Nef pool or no peptide.

With the Oncomine TCR Beta short-read assay, DNA from cultured CD4+ T cells was sequenced. Using its own MiXCR run on the PCR reads, TCRdb lists one record per CDR3 protein. The repertoire has 12,000 to 15,000 distinct CDR3 sequences, over 50% of them found once; the top ten carry less than 7.5%. Overall study results and limits: There was no significant change from about 22 to 38 median reactive clonotypes.

CDR1 is SNHLY, CDR2 FYNNEI, per germline. V was shortened by 11 bases and J by 5 bases, with 16 bases between the two germline ends. This CDR3 region has 13 residues. Treatment in this sample: roughly 10-day PBMC culture with coronavirus spike peptide pools or control peptides (ViraFEST assay). PBMCs, plated at roughly 2 million per well, were grown in the presence of approximately 10 IU/ml IL-2 and 10 ug/ml peptide pools. The source of this sequence is a human donor who had recovered from COVID-19. The chain links TRBV2 to TRBJ1-5; D is unclear. Specimen: CD4+ T cells from blood, cultured in vitro. The CDR3 sequence is CACQKRSDQPQHF. CDR3 coding DNA: TGTGCCTGCCAGAAACGAAGCGATCAGCCCCAGCATTTT.